This T cell receptor (beta chain) is from a study of spatial heterogeneity in lung cancer. Study outcomes and limitations: The study found ubiquitous expanded tumor TCRs in blood more at resection than follow-up.

TCRdb used MiXCR to reprocess the 5' RACE reads, holding one entry per CDR3 protein. Found here are around 41,000 distinct CDR3 sequences, around 6.5% of them singletons; the top ten hold roughly 45%. The CDR3 length is 12 residues. The V end lost 3 bases, the J end lost 12 bases, and 12 bases lay between the germline ends. Germline values: CDR1 SEHNR, CDR2 FQNEAQ (reference sequence). This clonotype showed up many times. The antigen is not known. The time point was: sample taken at primary tumor resection. The input material, whole RNA from tumor, nontumor lung or frozen PBMC, was sequenced unsorted. The donor population consisted of 72 patients with untreated, early-stage non-small cell lung cancer.

This clonotype originated in a female donor with early-stage non-small cell lung cancer. The chain employs TRBV7-9 and TRBJ2-1; the D gene could be TRBD1 or TRBD2 (5 bases each). Sequencing used PBMCs, obtained at surgery. CDR3 protein: CASSFSGAAQFF. The CDR3 nucleotides read TGTGCCAGCAGCTTTTCCGGGGCCGCGCAGTTCTTC.